These 26 T cell receptor beta chains were all obtained from the same sample, sequenced in a study of T cell responses to AZD1222 COVID-19 vaccine (dated by TCRdb to the early 2020s). This specimen's time point label, interpreted: about 28 days (+/-7) after the second vaccine dose. The library was built by means of the immunoSEQ multiplex PCR assay. This is the immuneACCESS table as TCRdb keeps it, with only in-frame sequences that have V and J called. A part of the clones is gone; compared with another copy, unresolved V genes explain less than half, and the rest is unexplained. The sample table holds about 120,000 clones, of which around 80% were seen once. The ten biggest clones cover roughly a quarter of the sample. Sequencing was performed on peripheral blood, taken 28 days after the second AZD1222 dose. Every receptor here comes from an adult who received the AZD1222 COVID-19 vaccine.

This chain joins TRBV4-2 and TRBJ1-5, with 8 bases identical to TRBD1. The CDR3 sequence is 22 residues long. The junction had 21 bases not matched to a gene; V was cut back by 1 base and J by 1 base. The germline V gene encodes CDR1 LGHNA and CDR2 YNFKEQ. For the CDR3, the DNA is TGTGCCAGCAGCCAAGGAGGACAGCAATTGACAGGGGAAGAGCGCAGCAATCAGCCCCAGCATTTT. It translates to CASSQGGQQLTGEERSNQPQHF.

The chain combines TRBV2 with TRBJ2-2; either TRBD1 or TRBD2 may fit D (5 bases each). The CDR3 has 15 residues. Per germline, CDR1 SNHLY and CDR2 FYNNEI. Trimming shortened V by 4 bases and J by 5 bases, and 14 bases separated the two germline ends. The CDR3 region has the DNA TGTGCCAGCAGTGTGGGGCTAGCCGGAACCGGGGAGCTGTTTTTT. Translated: CASSVGLAGTGELFF.

This chain joins TRBV3-1 (or the pseudogene TRBV3-2) and TRBJ1-1; D remains ambiguous. V lost 0 bases to trimming and J lost 1 base, with 6 bases between them. This CDR3 is built from 14 residues. Per the germline V gene, CDR1 is LGHDT and CDR2 is YNNKEL (reference sequence). The CDR3 protein is CASSQDPANTEAFF. The CDR3 DNA follows: TGTGCCAGCAGCCAAGATCCAGCGAACACTGAAGCTTTCTTT.

In its sample, this clone was seen once. The chain has TRBV6-2 or TRBV6-3 and TRBJ2-7; 8 bases match TRBD1. In germline, CDR1 is MNHEY, CDR2 SVGEGT. V dropped 6 bases and J dropped 3; count of bases not matched to a gene: 4. The CDR3 extends over 13 amino acids. Here the CDR3 reads CASSGQGSYEQYF. The CDR3 bases are TGTGCCAGCAGCGGACAGGGCAGCTACGAGCAGTACTTC.

The chain is built from TRBV6-5 and TRBJ2-7; 7 positions match TRBD1. The CDR3 consists of 16 residues. Trimming took 0 bases from V and 1 from J; bases not matched to a gene: 6. Germline-derived CDR1 and CDR2 are MNHEY and SVGAGI. The CDR3 here is CASSYSGGRLSYEQYF. CDR3 nucleotide sequence: TGTGCCAGCAGTTACTCAGGGGGCCGCTTGTCCTACGAGCAGTACTTC.

V usage is TRBV5-1 and J usage is TRBJ2-1; 9 positions match TRBD1. The junction had 5 bases not matched to a gene; V was cut back by 4 bases and J by 3 bases. Germline CDR1 and CDR2: SGHRS and YFSETQ. This CDR3 contains 15 residues. The CDR3 nucleotides read TGCGCCAGCAGCGTACAGGGGGCGGGCTACAATGAGCAGTTCTTC. It translates to CASSVQGAGYNEQFF. Complete variable domain (other parts from reference TRBV5-1 and TRBJ2-1): KAGVTQTPRYLIKTRGQQVTLSCSPISGHRSVSWYQQTPGQGLQFLFEYFSETQRNKGNFPGRFSGRQFSNSRSEMNVSTLELGDSALYLCASSVQGAGYNEQFFGPGTRLTVL.

The chain combines TRBV5-1 with TRBJ2-2; D uncertain. The V gene lost 4 bases and the J gene lost 6 bases, with 10 bases spanning the gap. Germline assignment: CDR1 SGHRS and CDR2 YFSETQ. The CDR3 spans 13 residues. The CDR3 bases are TGCGCCAGCAGCATAGGACGATCCGGGGAGCTGTTTTTT. Amino acid sequence: CASSIGRSGELFF.

This chain uses TRBV5-1 with TRBJ2-7, with 7 bases lining up with TRBD1. The V and J ends lost 0 bases and 1 base, in that order; junction bases with no gene match: 7. This CDR3 spans 16 amino acids. Germline V gene data show CDR1 as SGHRS and CDR2 as YFSETQ. As DNA, the CDR3 is TGCGCCAGCAGCTTGGGAGGGACAGAAATGTCCTACGAGCAGTACTTC. Amino acid sequence: CASSLGGTEMSYEQYF.

V and J are TRBV2 and TRBJ1-6, with 8 nucleotides matching TRBD1. CDR1 is SNHLY and CDR2 is FYNNEI in the germline V gene. This CDR3 is 15 amino acids long. The trim removed 2 bases at V and 9 bases at J, leaving 6 bases unmatched. The chain's CDR3 is CASSEPGQGSSPLHF. In DNA, the CDR3 is TGTGCCAGCAGTGAACCTGGACAGGGAAGTTCACCCCTCCACTTT. The whole variable domain, filled in from reference TRBV2 and TRBJ1-6, reads EPEVTQTPSHQVTQMGQEVILRCVPISNHLYFYWYRQILGQKVEFLVSFYNNEISEKSEIFDDQFSVERPDGSNFTLKIRSTKLEDSAMYFCASSEPGQGSSPLHFGNGTRLTVT.

V usage is TRBV5-1 and J usage is TRBJ2-4, with D perhaps TRBD2 (5 bases). Germline CDR1 SGHRS, CDR2 YFSETQ. V dropped 2 bases and J dropped 15 bases, with 18 bases sitting between them. The CDR3 is 13 residues long. The DNA for the CDR3 is TGCGCCAGCAGCTTCGGCGGGCTCTCTTCCCCGTACTTC. This encodes CASSFGGLSSPYF.

The chain joins TRBV6-5 to TRBJ2-3, with D tentatively TRBD2 (5 bases). Per germline, CDR1 MNHEY and CDR2 SVGAGI. The CDR3 sequence is 16 residues long. Trimming removed 2 bases from V and 0 bases from J, with 12 bases in between. The DNA for the CDR3 is TGTGCCAGCAGTTACCGGGATATCTTAAGCACAGATACGCAGTATTTT. Translation gives CASSYRDILSTDTQYF.

The genes are TRBV19 and TRBJ1-2; no reliable D call. V dropped 5 bases and J dropped 1 base, with 14 bases sitting between them. Germline V gene data show CDR1 as LNHDA and CDR2 as SQIVND (reference sequence). The CDR3 loop spans 15 amino acids. The DNA for the CDR3 is TGTGCCAGTAGTGGATGGGGAAGCAGTAACTATGGCTACACCTTC. Translating gives CASSGWGSSNYGYTF.

The gene calls are TRBV3-1 (or the pseudogene TRBV3-2) and TRBJ2-4; D ambiguous. The length of the CDR3 is 13 residues. Trimming shortened V by 1 base and J by 5 bases, and 6 bases separated the two germline ends. In germline, CDR1 is LGHDT, CDR2 YNNKEL (reference sequence). The CDR3 bases are TGTGCCAGCAGCCAAGGTGTGCAAAACATTCAGTACTTC. This sequence encodes CASSQGVQNIQYF.

This clone is a singleton in its sample. The genes are TRBV19 and TRBJ1-5; D gene uncertain. Germline lookup yields CDR1 LNHDA and CDR2 SQIVND (reference sequence). Trimming left V 7 bases short and J 0 bases short, with 10 bases between. The CDR3 runs to 14 residues. The CDR3 sequence: CASNVDYSNQPQHF. The DNA of the CDR3 is TGTGCCAGTAATGTGGATTATAGCAATCAGCCCCAGCATTTT.

This sequence joins TRBV7-6 and TRBJ1-1; D gene unclear. V was pared by 3 bases and J by 3 bases, with 11 bases between. The CDR3 consists of 14 residues. CDR1 is SGHVS, CDR2 FNYEAQ, per germline. The CDR3 sequence is CASSLALKDTEAFF. The DNA for the CDR3 is TGTGCCAGCAGCTTGGCATTAAAGGACACTGAAGCTTTCTTT.

This clone was observed a few times. The rearrangement uses TRBV5-1 and TRBJ2-1, with D perhaps TRBD2 (5 bases). V lost 2 bases to trimming and J lost 0 bases, with 12 bases between them. CDR1 is SGHRS, CDR2 YFSETQ, per germline. The CDR3 has 16 residues. CDR3 amino acids: CASSFGVSLSYNEQFF. The CDR3 nucleotides read TGCGCCAGCAGCTTCGGGGTGTCCCTCTCCTACAATGAGCAGTTCTTC.

This chain connects TRBV6-2 or TRBV6-3 to TRBJ2-1, with D hard to call. The CDR3 has 15 residues. Germline CDR1 is MNHEY and CDR2 is SVGEGT. The V end was cut by 5 bases, the J end by 4 bases, with 15 bases between. This chain's CDR3 is CASSRPPNRYNEQFF. In DNA, the CDR3 is TGTGCCAGCAGTAGACCCCCAAATCGGTACAATGAGCAGTTCTTC.

The chain couples TRBV6-2 or TRBV6-3 to TRBJ1-2, with D perhaps matching TRBD1 (5 bases). CDR1 MNHEY and CDR2 SVGEGT come from the germline V gene. The V end lost 7 bases, the J end lost 6 bases, and 18 bases lay between the germline ends. This CDR3 has 14 residues. CDR3 nucleotides: TGTGCCAGCACCCCTACCTGGCAGGGTAATGGCTACACCTTC. This gives the protein CASTPTWQGNGYTF.

The rearrangement joins TRBV11-2 to TRBJ1-4; D is uncertain. Germline CDR1 and CDR2: SGHAT and FQNNGV. There are 14 residues in the CDR3. V was trimmed by 2 bases and J by 5 bases, leaving 9 bases between them. CDR3 sequence: CASSLLGWNEKLFF. The CDR3 bases are TGTGCCAGCAGCTTATTGGGTTGGAATGAAAAACTGTTTTTT.

This chain joins TRBV4-3 and TRBJ1-6, with D maybe TRBD1 (6 bases). Trimming cost V 0 bases and J 11 bases, with 17 bases left between them. CDR1 and CDR2 from the germline V gene are LGHNA and YSLEER. The CDR3 has 16 amino acids. The CDR3 spells CASSQDLARGLAPLHF. In nucleotides, the CDR3 is TGCGCCAGCAGCCAAGATTTGGCCAGGGGTTTGGCACCCCTCCACTTT.

This chain uses TRBV28 with TRBJ1-6, with 10 bases fitting TRBD1. Germline-derived CDR1 and CDR2 are MDHEN and SYDVKM. V lost 5 bases, J lost 7 bases, and 11 bases stayed unmatched. CDR3 size: 17 residues. The CDR3 nucleotides are TGTGCCAGCAGTACCCCCCACGGGGACAGGGGCAATTCACCCCTCCACTTT. It codes for CASSTPHGDRGNSPLHF.

The V gene is TRBV11-2, the J gene TRBJ2-4, with D perhaps TRBD1 or TRBD2 (5 bases each). The germline gives CDR1 SGHAT, CDR2 FQNNGV. The CDR3 consists of 19 residues. Trimming cost V 4 bases and J 5 bases, with 27 bases left between them. The CDR3 here is CASSSLGRDSSSHQNIQYF. Written as DNA, the CDR3 is TGTGCCAGCAGCTCCTTAGGCCGAGACAGTTCTAGCCACCAAAACATTCAGTACTTC.

The chain recombines TRBV28 with TRBJ1-6, with 7 bases matching TRBD1. V shed 7 bases and J 7 bases; nucleotides not matched to a gene: 10. This CDR3 comprises 15 residues. Germline CDR1 MDHEN, CDR2 SYDVKM. The CDR3 loop is CASTEPPGQNSPLHF. CDR3 coding DNA: TGTGCCAGCACCGAGCCTCCGGGACAGAATTCACCCCTCCACTTT. Complete variable domain (other parts from reference TRBV28 and TRBJ1-6): DVKVTQSSRYLVKRTGEKVFLECVQDMDHENMFWYRQDPGLGLRLIYFSYDVKMKEKGDIPEGYSVSREKKERFSLILESASTNQTSMYLCASTEPPGQNSPLHFGNGTRLTVT.

Points on this clone: The identical CDR3 is also encoded by other nucleotide sequences in the sample. The V and J genes are TRBV13 and TRBJ2-7; D is unclear. This CDR3 has 13 amino acids. V lost 0 bases, J lost 2 bases, and 5 bases lay in between. Germline loops: CDR1 PRHDT, CDR2 FYEKMQ (reference sequence). The CDR3 DNA sequence: TGTGCCAGCAGCTTAGGCCGGACCTACGAGCAGTACTTC. Amino acid sequence: CASSLGRTYEQYF.

V gene TRBV9 combines with J gene TRBJ1-6, with 8 bases aligning to TRBD1. The CDR3 has 14 residues. The junction had 2 bases not matched to a gene; V was cut back by 0 bases and J by 9 bases. From germline, CDR1 is SGDLS and CDR2 YYNGEE. As DNA, the CDR3 is TGTGCCAGCAGCGTAGAAACAGGGGGTTCACCCCTCCACTTT. As protein: CASSVETGGSPLHF.

The chain is built from TRBV9 and TRBJ2-1; possibly TRBD1 or TRBD2 for D (5 bases each). Germline loops: CDR1 SGDLS, CDR2 YYNGEE. V dropped 3 bases and J dropped 6 bases, with 13 bases sitting between them. The CDR3 runs 14 residues. CDR3 nucleotides: TGTGCCAGCAGCGGGCCGGGACGAAGCAATGAGCAGTTCTTC. Translating it yields CASSGPGRSNEQFF.